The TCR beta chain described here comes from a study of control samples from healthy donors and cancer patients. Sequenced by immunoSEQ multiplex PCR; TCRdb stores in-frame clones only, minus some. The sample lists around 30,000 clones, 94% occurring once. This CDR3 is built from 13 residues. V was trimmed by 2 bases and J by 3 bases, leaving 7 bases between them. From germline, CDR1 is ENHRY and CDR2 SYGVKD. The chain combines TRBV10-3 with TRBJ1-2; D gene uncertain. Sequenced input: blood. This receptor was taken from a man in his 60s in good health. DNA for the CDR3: TGTGCCATCAGTGAGGACACCTACTATGGCTACACCTTC. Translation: CAISEDTYYGYTF.